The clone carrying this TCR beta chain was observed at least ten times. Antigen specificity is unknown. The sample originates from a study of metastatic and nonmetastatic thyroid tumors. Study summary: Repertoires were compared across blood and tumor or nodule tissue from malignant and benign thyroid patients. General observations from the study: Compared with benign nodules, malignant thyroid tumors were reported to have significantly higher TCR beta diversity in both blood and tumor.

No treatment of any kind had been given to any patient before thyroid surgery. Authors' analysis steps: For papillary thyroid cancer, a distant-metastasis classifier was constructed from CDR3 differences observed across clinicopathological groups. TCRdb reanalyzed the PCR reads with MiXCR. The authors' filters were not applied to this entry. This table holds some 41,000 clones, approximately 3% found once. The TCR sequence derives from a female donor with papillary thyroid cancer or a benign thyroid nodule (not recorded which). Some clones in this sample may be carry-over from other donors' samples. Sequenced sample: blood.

CDR3 residues: CASSLRQGDYQPQHF. CDR3 nucleotide sequence: TGTGCCAGCAGTTTGCGACAGGGAGATTATCAGCCCCAGCATTTT. The V and J genes are TRBV28 and TRBJ1-5, with TRBD1 matching over 7 bases. J gave up 5 bases and V 3 bases, and 7 bases lay outside the gene matches. Germline V gives CDR1 MDHEN, CDR2 SYDVKM. The CDR3 loop spans 15 amino acids.